Listed below are T cell receptor beta chains from one sample, sequenced in a study of cytomegalovirus exposure and HLA in healthy donors. The data were produced by immunoSEQ multiplex PCR, yet TCRdb's version contains in-frame clones alone and is incomplete. There are some 79,000 clones in the sample; roughly 64% occur only once, and 15% lies in the top ten. The specimen was PBMCs. The source is a woman in her forties in good health and CMV-seropositive. Both conserved end residues are part of each CDR3. A D gene is named only where the DNA matches it firmly. Expanded clones are given a class, and other clones once, few, many or no size at all.

d_call	v_call	j_call	clone_size	cdr3_nt	cdr3_aa
.	TRBV9	TRBJ2-1	.	TGTGCCAGCAGCGCATCCTTAAGAATGAGCAATGAGCAGTTCTTC	CASSASLRMSNEQFF
.	TRBV6-1	TRBJ1-1	few	TGTGCCAGCAGATTCACCCCTATGAACACTGAAGCTTTCTTT	CASRFTPMNTEAFF
TRBD1	TRBV27	TRBJ2-7	.	TGTGCCAGCAGTTACAGGGGCGACGGCTACGAGCAGTACTTC	CASSYRGDGYEQYF
TRBD2	TRBV7-2	TRBJ2-1	few	TGTGCCAGCCGTGGGGGACTAGCGGGCCACAATGAGCAGTTCTTC	CASRGGLAGHNEQFF
TRBD1	TRBV2	TRBJ1-1	few	TGTGCCGGAGGCGGGACAGGAGGACTGAACACTGAAGCTTTCTTT	CAGGGTGGLNTEAFF
.	TRBV5-1	TRBJ2-5	.	TGCGCCAGCGCCATAGAGGGCGGCGAGACCCAGTACTTC	CASAIEGGETQYF
.	TRBV6-1	TRBJ1-4	.	TGTGCCAGCAGTGGGCGACTGCGCTCAACTAATGAAAAACTGTTTTTT	CASSGRLRSTNEKLFF
.	TRBV28	TRBJ2-2	.	TGTGCCAGCAATTACTTCTACCGCACAGGTGACACCGGGGAGCTGTTTTTT	CASNYFYRTGDTGELFF
.	TRBV29-1	TRBJ2-3	.	TGCAGCGTTCGGGAAAAAGCCCCAGATACGCAGTATTTT	CSVREKAPDTQYF
.	TRBV7-2	TRBJ1-4	few	TGTGCCAGCAGCCCAAAGTTGCTGTCCAGAACTAATGAAAAACTGTTTTTT	CASSPKLLSRTNEKLFF
.	TRBV4-3	TRBJ1-3	.	TGCGCCAGCAGCCAAGAGAGCAGCAGGGCTGGAAACACCATATATTTT	CASSQESSRAGNTIYF
TRBD1	TRBV5-4	TRBJ1-5	.	TGTGCCAGCAGCTTGGAAATATCGGGACAGTATAATCAGCCCCAGCATTTT	CASSLEISGQYNQPQHF
.	TRBV28	TRBJ2-2	.	TGTGCCAGCAGCAATATCCGACAGTTGTTTAAAACCGGGGAGCTGTTTTTT	CASSNIRQLFKTGELFF
TRBD1	TRBV28	TRBJ1-2	.	TGTGCCAGCAGACGGGACAGGAACTATGGCTACACCTTC	CASRRDRNYGYTF
.	TRBV18	TRBJ2-3	.	TGTGCCAGCGGGCTGAGCACAGATACGCAGTATTTT	CASGLSTDTQYF
TRBD1	TRBV5-1	TRBJ2-6	.	TGCGCCAGCAGCTTGTCAGGGGGCGCTGGGGCCAACGTCCTGACTTTC	CASSLSGGAGANVLTF
.	TRBV4-3	TRBJ1-2	few	TGCGCCAGCAGCCAACTCAATCCCTCGGACTATGGCTACACCTTC	CASSQLNPSDYGYTF
TRBD2	TRBV7-3	TRBJ2-1	.	TGTGCCAGCAGCCCCCGCCGGGAACTAGCGGGAGAAGAGCAGTTCTTC	CASSPRRELAGEEQFF
TRBD2	TRBV27	TRBJ2-3	.	TGTGCCAGCACCTTACGGGCGGGAGGGCCGAGGGTCGGGACAGATACGCAGTATTTT	CASTLRAGGPRVGTDTQYF
TRBD2	TRBV4-1	TRBJ2-7	.	TGCGCCAGCAGCCAATTCAAGGGCGGGAGAGACCTTACCTACGAGCAGTACTTC	CASSQFKGGRDLTYEQYF
.	TRBV27	TRBJ1-1	.	TGTGCCAGCAGTGCCCAGGACTACACTGAAGCTTTCTTT	CASSAQDYTEAFF
TRBD1	TRBV4-1	TRBJ1-2	.	TGCGCCAGCAGCCAAGTTACAGGGGCAGGAGGCTACACCTTC	CASSQVTGAGGYTF
.	TRBV28	TRBJ1-3	.	TGTGCCAGCAGTTTAGGAGGGGAGGGTGGAAACACCATATATTTT	CASSLGGEGGNTIYF
TRBD1	TRBV5-3	TRBJ1-1	.	TGTGCCAGAAGCTGCCCGACGGACAGGGGAGGAGTCACTGAAGCTTTCTTT	CARSCPTDRGGVTEAFF
TRBD2	TRBV5-1	TRBJ2-2	.	TGCGCCAGCAGCTTGGCTAGCGGGACGAACACCGGGGAGCTGTTTTTT	CASSLASGTNTGELFF
TRBD1	TRBV28	TRBJ1-2	.	TGTGCCACGTCAGGGGGCGGACGGTATGGCTACACCTTC	CATSGGGRYGYTF